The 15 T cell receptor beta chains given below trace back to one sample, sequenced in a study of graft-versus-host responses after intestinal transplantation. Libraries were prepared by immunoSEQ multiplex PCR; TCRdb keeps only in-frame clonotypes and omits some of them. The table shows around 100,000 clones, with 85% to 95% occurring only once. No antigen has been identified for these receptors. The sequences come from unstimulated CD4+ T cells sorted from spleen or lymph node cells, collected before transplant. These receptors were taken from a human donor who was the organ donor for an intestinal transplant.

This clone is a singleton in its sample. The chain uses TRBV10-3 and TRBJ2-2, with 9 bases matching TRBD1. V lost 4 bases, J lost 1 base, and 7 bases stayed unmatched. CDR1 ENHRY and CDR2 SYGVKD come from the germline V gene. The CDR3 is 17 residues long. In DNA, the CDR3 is TGTGCCATCAGTGCCACCGAGACAGGGGGGAACACCGGGGAGCTGTTTTTT. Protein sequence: CAISATETGGNTGELFF.

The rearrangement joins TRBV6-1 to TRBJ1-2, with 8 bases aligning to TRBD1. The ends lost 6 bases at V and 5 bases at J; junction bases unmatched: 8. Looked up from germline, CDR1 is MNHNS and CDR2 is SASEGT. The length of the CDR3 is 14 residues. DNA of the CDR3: TGTGCCAGCAGCCGATGGACAGGGAAGTATGGCTACACCTTC. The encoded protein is CASSRWTGKYGYTF.

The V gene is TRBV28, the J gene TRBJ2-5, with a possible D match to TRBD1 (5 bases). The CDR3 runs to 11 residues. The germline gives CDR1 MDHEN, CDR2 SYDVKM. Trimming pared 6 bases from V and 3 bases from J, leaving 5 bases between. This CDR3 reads CASRTEETQYF. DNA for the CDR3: TGTGCCAGCAGGACAGAAGAGACCCAGTACTTC.

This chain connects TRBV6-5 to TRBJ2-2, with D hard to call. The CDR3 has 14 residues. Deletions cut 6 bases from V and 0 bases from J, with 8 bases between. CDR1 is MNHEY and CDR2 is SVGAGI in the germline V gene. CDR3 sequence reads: CASRPISNTGELFF. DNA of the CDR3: TGTGCCAGCAGACCAATCTCGAACACCGGGGAGCTGTTTTTT.

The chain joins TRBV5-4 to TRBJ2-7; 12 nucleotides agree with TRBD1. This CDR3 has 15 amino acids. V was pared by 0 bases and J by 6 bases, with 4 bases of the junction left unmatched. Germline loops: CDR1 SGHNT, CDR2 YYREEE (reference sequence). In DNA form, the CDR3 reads TGTGCCAGCAGCTTGGCGGGACAGGGGGCGCGCGAGCAGTACTTC. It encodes CASSLAGQGAREQYF.

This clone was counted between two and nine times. CDR3 sequence: CASSLAGTNEKLFF. CDR3 DNA: TGTGCCAGCAGCTTGGCCGGGACTAATGAAAAACTGTTTTTT. The V gene is TRBV5-4, the J gene TRBJ1-4; D unclear. The CDR3 has 14 amino acids. Germline V lookup: CDR1 SGHNT, CDR2 YYREEE (reference sequence). The ends were cut back, 0 bases at V and 2 bases at J, with 5 bases in the middle. The full variable domain, in which reference TRBV5-4 and TRBJ1-4 provide the parts outside the CDR3, is ETGVTQSPTHLIKTRGQQVTLRCSSQSGHNTVSWYQQALGQGPQFIFQYYREEENGRGNFPPRFSGLQFPNYSSELNVNALELDDSALYLCASSLAGTNEKLFFGSGTQLSVL.

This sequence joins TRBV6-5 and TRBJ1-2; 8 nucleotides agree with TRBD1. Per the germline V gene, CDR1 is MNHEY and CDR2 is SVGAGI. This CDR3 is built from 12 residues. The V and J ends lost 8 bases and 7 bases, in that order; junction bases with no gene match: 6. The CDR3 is CASLDREAGYTF. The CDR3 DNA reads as TGTGCCAGCCTGGACAGGGAGGCTGGCTACACCTTC.

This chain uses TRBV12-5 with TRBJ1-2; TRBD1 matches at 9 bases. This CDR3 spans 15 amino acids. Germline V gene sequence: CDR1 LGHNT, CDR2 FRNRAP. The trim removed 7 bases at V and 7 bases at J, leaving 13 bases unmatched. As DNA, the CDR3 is TGTGCTAGTGTTAAAGGGACAGGGAGGACGATTGGCTACACCTTC. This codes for CASVKGTGRTIGYTF.

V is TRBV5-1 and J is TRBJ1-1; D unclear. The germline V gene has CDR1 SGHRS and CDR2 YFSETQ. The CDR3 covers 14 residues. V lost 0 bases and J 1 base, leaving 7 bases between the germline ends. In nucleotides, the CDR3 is TGCGCCAGCAGCTTGGGGGCAGGGAACACTGAAGCTTTCTTT. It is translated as CASSLGAGNTEAFF.

CDR3 sequence: CASSYGMDRVNEQYF. The CDR3 DNA follows: TGTGCCAGCAGTTACGGGATGGACAGGGTGAACGAGCAGTACTTC. V is TRBV6-6 and J is TRBJ2-7, with 8 bases fitting TRBD1. Germline CDR1 MNHNY, CDR2 SVGAGI (reference sequence). This CDR3 is built from 15 residues. The V gene end was trimmed by 2 bases and the J gene end by 5 bases; junction bases not matched to a gene: 8.

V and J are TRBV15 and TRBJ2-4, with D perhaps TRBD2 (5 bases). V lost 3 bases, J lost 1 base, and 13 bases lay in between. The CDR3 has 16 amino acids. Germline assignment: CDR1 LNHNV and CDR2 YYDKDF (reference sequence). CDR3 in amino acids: CATSRGLGVAKNIQYF. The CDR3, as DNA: TGTGCCACCAGCAGGGGCCTCGGGGTGGCCAAAAACATTCAGTACTTC.

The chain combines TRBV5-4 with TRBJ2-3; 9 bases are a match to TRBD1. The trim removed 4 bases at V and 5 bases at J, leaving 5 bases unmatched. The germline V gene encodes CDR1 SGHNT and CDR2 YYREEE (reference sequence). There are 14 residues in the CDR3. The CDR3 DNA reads TGTGCCAGCAGCCGGACAGGGGTAGGAGATACGCAGTATTTT. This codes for CASSRTGVGDTQYF.

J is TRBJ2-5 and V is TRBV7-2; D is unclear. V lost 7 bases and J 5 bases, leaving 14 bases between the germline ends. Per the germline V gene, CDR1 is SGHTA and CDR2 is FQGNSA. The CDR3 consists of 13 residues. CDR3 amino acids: CASNFSPSETQYF. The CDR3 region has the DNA TGTGCCAGCAATTTTAGTCCATCGGAGACCCAGTACTTC.

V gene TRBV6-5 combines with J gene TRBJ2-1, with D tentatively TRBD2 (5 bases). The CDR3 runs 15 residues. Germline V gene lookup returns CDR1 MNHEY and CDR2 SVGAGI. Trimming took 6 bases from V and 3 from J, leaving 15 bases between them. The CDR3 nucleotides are TGTGCCAGCAGACCTACTAGGTATGTCTACAATGAGCAGTTCTTC. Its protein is CASRPTRYVYNEQFF.

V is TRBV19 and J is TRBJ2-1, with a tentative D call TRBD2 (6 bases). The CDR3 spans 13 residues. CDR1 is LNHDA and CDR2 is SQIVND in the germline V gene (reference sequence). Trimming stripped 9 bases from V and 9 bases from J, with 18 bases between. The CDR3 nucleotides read TGTGCCAGCCGGGCGGGATTTGTCGGTGAGCAGTTCTTC. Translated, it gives CASRAGFVGEQFF.